Listed below are T cell receptor beta chains from one sample, sequenced in a study of cytomegalovirus exposure and HLA in healthy donors. Profiling relied on immunoSEQ multiplex PCR, and the TCRdb table lists in-frame clones only, not all of them. The repertoire consists of about 160,000 clones, with 75% to 90% occurring once and the leading ten covering 2% to 2.5%. The sequenced material came from PBMCs. The receptors shown here come from a woman aged 18 to 35 in good health and CMV-seronegative. Each CDR3 is given with its conserved first and last residue. The order of the fields is CDR3 length, D gene, V gene, J gene, clone size, CDR3 DNA, CDR3 protein. D genes are given only for firm matches. The listing skips clone size in some rows; elsewhere it reads once, few, many or a size class.

cdr3_length: 15; d_call: -; v_call: TRBV27; j_call: TRBJ1-5; clone_size: -; cdr3_nt: TGTGCCAGCAAATCAGGCCCGGGAGGCAATCAGCCCCAGCATTTT; cdr3_aa: CASKSGPGGNQPQHF
cdr3_length: 14; d_call: TRBD1; v_call: TRBV4-3; j_call: TRBJ2-7; clone_size: -; cdr3_nt: TGCGCCAGCAGCCAAGATCTTGACTACAGGGGGCAGTACTTC; cdr3_aa: CASSQDLDYRGQYF
cdr3_length: 15; d_call: TRBD1; v_call: TRBV4-1; j_call: TRBJ1-3; clone_size: -; cdr3_nt: TGCGCCAGCAGCCTTAGGACAGGTGGGGGAAACACCATATATTTT; cdr3_aa: CASSLRTGGGNTIYF
cdr3_length: 16; d_call: -; v_call: TRBV10-1; j_call: TRBJ1-4; clone_size: -; cdr3_nt: TGCGCCAGCAGCGAACCCTACAGGGATCATAATGAAAAACTGTTTTTT; cdr3_aa: CASSEPYRDHNEKLFF
cdr3_length: 17; d_call: -; v_call: TRBV5-5; j_call: TRBJ1-5; clone_size: -; cdr3_nt: TGTGCCAGCAGCTGGGCCCCCGGGAGGGGGGAGAATCAGCCCCAGCATTTT; cdr3_aa: CASSWAPGRGENQPQHF
cdr3_length: 15; d_call: -; v_call: TRBV5-4; j_call: TRBJ2-2; clone_size: -; cdr3_nt: TGTGCCAGCAGCTCCGGCAGGGGGAACACCGGGGAGCTGTTTTTT; cdr3_aa: CASSSGRGNTGELFF
cdr3_length: 15; d_call: TRBD2; v_call: TRBV27; j_call: TRBJ2-7; clone_size: -; cdr3_nt: TGTGCCAGCAGTCCCTTCACAGCGGGAGGGGACGAGCAGTACTTC; cdr3_aa: CASSPFTAGGDEQYF
cdr3_length: 12; d_call: -; v_call: TRBV6-5; j_call: TRBJ2-1; clone_size: -; cdr3_nt: TGTGCCAGCAGATCACAGGGATACGAGCAGTTCTTC; cdr3_aa: CASRSQGYEQFF
cdr3_length: 15; d_call: -; v_call: TRBV7-3; j_call: TRBJ2-2; clone_size: once; cdr3_nt: TGTGCCAGCAGCGCCGGACAGACGAACACCGGGGAGCTGTTTTTT; cdr3_aa: CASSAGQTNTGELFF
cdr3_length: 16; d_call: TRBD2; v_call: TRBV5-1; j_call: TRBJ2-3; clone_size: -; cdr3_nt: TGCGCCAGCAGCCGTCTACTAGCGGGGGTGGAAGATACGCAGTATTTT; cdr3_aa: CASSRLLAGVEDTQYF
cdr3_length: 14; d_call: TRBD1; v_call: TRBV29-1; j_call: TRBJ1-2; clone_size: -; cdr3_nt: TGCAGCGCCTCTGGGACAGGGGATGTTGTTGGCTACACCTTC; cdr3_aa: CSASGTGDVVGYTF
cdr3_length: 16; d_call: TRBD2; v_call: TRBV5-1; j_call: TRBJ2-3; clone_size: -; cdr3_nt: TGCGCCAGCAGCTTGTTTAGCGGGAGTAGAACAGATACGCAGTATTTT; cdr3_aa: CASSLFSGSRTDTQYF
cdr3_length: 16; d_call: -; v_call: TRBV27; j_call: TRBJ1-2; clone_size: -; cdr3_nt: TGTGCCAGCAGTTCCCTAATTCCCGAGACAGGTGGAGGCTACACCTTC; cdr3_aa: CASSSLIPETGGGYTF
cdr3_length: 15; d_call: -; v_call: TRBV10-3; j_call: TRBJ2-2; clone_size: -; cdr3_nt: TGTGCCATCAGTGTATCCAGGGAGGACACCGGGGAGCTGTTTTTT; cdr3_aa: CAISVSREDTGELFF
cdr3_length: 14; d_call: -; v_call: TRBV21-1; j_call: TRBJ2-3; clone_size: -; cdr3_nt: TGTGCCAGCAGCTGCCCCAGGGCGAGGGATACGCAGTATTTT; cdr3_aa: CASSCPRARDTQYF
cdr3_length: 12; d_call: -; v_call: TRBV27; j_call: TRBJ2-1; clone_size: -; cdr3_nt: TGTGCCAGCAGTTCCCTTTACAATGAGCAGTTCTTC; cdr3_aa: CASSSLYNEQFF
cdr3_length: 15; d_call: TRBD2; v_call: TRBV10-3; j_call: TRBJ2-7; clone_size: -; cdr3_nt: TGTGCCATCAGAAACCCTCTAGCGGGAGTTTACGAGCAGTACTTC; cdr3_aa: CAIRNPLAGVYEQYF
cdr3_length: 14; d_call: TRBD1; v_call: TRBV5-6; j_call: TRBJ1-1; clone_size: -; cdr3_nt: TGTGCCAGCAGCACAGGGGCCACGAACACTGAAGCTTTCTTT; cdr3_aa: CASSTGATNTEAFF
cdr3_length: 13; d_call: -; v_call: TRBV2; j_call: TRBJ2-7; clone_size: -; cdr3_nt: TGTGCCAGCAGAGGGGACTTCAACTACGAGCAGTACTTC; cdr3_aa: CASRGDFNYEQYF
cdr3_length: 13; d_call: TRBD1; v_call: TRBV6-1; j_call: TRBJ1-1; clone_size: -; cdr3_nt: TGTGCCAGCAGGCTACAGGGGATCACTGAAGCTTTCTTT; cdr3_aa: CASRLQGITEAFF
cdr3_length: 13; d_call: -; v_call: TRBV18; j_call: TRBJ1-6; clone_size: once; cdr3_nt: TGTGCCAGCTCGACAGAATATAATTCACCCCTCCACTTT; cdr3_aa: CASSTEYNSPLHF
cdr3_length: 17; d_call: TRBD1; v_call: TRBV9; j_call: TRBJ2-3; clone_size: -; cdr3_nt: TGTGCCAGCAGCGTAGAGGGGACAGGGAGTAACGCAGATACGCAGTATTTT; cdr3_aa: CASSVEGTGSNADTQYF
cdr3_length: 15; d_call: TRBD1; v_call: TRBV5-6; j_call: TRBJ2-2; clone_size: -; cdr3_nt: TGTGCCAGCAGCCACCGGACAGGGAACACCGGGGAGCTGTTTTTT; cdr3_aa: CASSHRTGNTGELFF
cdr3_length: 16; d_call: -; v_call: TRBV5-5; j_call: TRBJ2-7; clone_size: -; cdr3_nt: TGTGCCAGCAGTTCAATGGGCGGGACCCCCTCCTACGAGCAGTACTTC; cdr3_aa: CASSSMGGTPSYEQYF